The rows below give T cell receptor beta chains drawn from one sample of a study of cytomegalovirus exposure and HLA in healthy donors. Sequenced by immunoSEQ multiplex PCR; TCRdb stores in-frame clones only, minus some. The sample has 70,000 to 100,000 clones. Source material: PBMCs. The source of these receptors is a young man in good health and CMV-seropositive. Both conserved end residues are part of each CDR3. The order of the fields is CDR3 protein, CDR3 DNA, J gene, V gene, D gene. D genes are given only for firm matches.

CDR3aa: CASSFGTTDTQYF; CDR3nt: TGTGCCAGCAGTTTTGGGACTACAGATACGCAGTATTTT; j_gene: TRBJ2-3; v_gene: TRBV27; d_gene: .
CDR3aa: CASSLPGLAAEQYF; CDR3nt: TGTGCCAGCAGCCTACCGGGACTAGCGGCCGAGCAGTACTTC; j_gene: TRBJ2-7; v_gene: TRBV5-6; d_gene: TRBD2
CDR3aa: CASSRGTEGTEAFF; CDR3nt: TGTGCCAGCAGCCGTGGGACAGAGGGCACTGAAGCTTTCTTT; j_gene: TRBJ1-1; v_gene: TRBV7-6; d_gene: TRBD1
CDR3aa: CATSRDWRRQGQLDTQYF; CDR3nt: TGTGCCACCAGCAGAGATTGGAGAAGACAGGGTCAGTTAGATACGCAGTATTTT; j_gene: TRBJ2-3; v_gene: TRBV15; d_gene: TRBD1
CDR3aa: CVSSPNPRENTEAFF; CDR3nt: TGTGTCAGCTCACCGAACCCTAGAGAGAACACTGAAGCTTTCTTT; j_gene: TRBJ1-1; v_gene: TRBV18; d_gene: .
CDR3aa: CASHRGTGNPGNTIYF; CDR3nt: TGCGCCAGCCACCGGGGGACAGGGAACCCTGGAAACACCATATATTTT; j_gene: TRBJ1-3; v_gene: TRBV5-1; d_gene: TRBD1
CDR3aa: CTSSQDPLTGPTSDTYEQYF; CDR3nt: TGCACCAGCAGCCAAGATCCACTCACGGGCCCGACTAGCGATACCTACGAGCAGTACTTC; j_gene: TRBJ2-7; v_gene: TRBV1; d_gene: .
CDR3aa: CASSLSGVDSPLHF; CDR3nt: TGTGCCAGCAGTTTATCAGGGGTGGATTCACCCCTCCACTTT; j_gene: TRBJ1-6; v_gene: TRBV28; d_gene: .
CDR3aa: CASSDDRGSFF; CDR3nt: TGTGCCAGCAGCGACGACAGGGGAAGCTTCTTC; j_gene: TRBJ2-1; v_gene: TRBV7-8; d_gene: TRBD1
CDR3aa: CASSRSTGGYGYTF; CDR3nt: TGTGCCAGCAGCCGTTCGACAGGGGGCTATGGCTACACCTTC; j_gene: TRBJ1-2; v_gene: TRBV13; d_gene: TRBD1
CDR3aa: CSDPTKYEQYF; CDR3nt: TGCAGTGATCCGACAAAATACGAGCAGTACTTC; j_gene: TRBJ2-7; v_gene: TRBV20-1; d_gene: .
CDR3aa: CASSLVGGQGNYGYTF; CDR3nt: TGTGCCAGCAGCTTAGTGGGAGGACAGGGGAACTATGGCTACACCTTC; j_gene: TRBJ1-2; v_gene: TRBV7-2; d_gene: TRBD1
CDR3aa: CASSGQGVDQPQHF; CDR3nt: TGTGCCAGCAGTGGACAGGGTGTGGATCAGCCCCAGCATTTT; j_gene: TRBJ1-5; v_gene: TRBV6-5; d_gene: TRBD1
CDR3aa: CASSIQGNEQYF; CDR3nt: TGTGCCAGCAGCATCCAGGGGAACGAGCAGTACTTC; j_gene: TRBJ2-7; v_gene: TRBV7-9; d_gene: .
CDR3aa: CASTTTVEVWYGYTF; CDR3nt: TGCGCCAGCACTACCACGGTAGAAGTATGGTATGGCTACACCTTC; j_gene: TRBJ1-2; v_gene: TRBV4-1; d_gene: .
CDR3aa: CGYSGRVEETQYF; CDR3nt: TGTGGGTATAGCGGGAGGGTAGAAGAGACCCAGTACTTC; j_gene: TRBJ2-5; v_gene: TRBV5-4; d_gene: TRBD2
CDR3aa: CASSEVGGSTYEQYF; CDR3nt: TGTGCCAGCAGTGAAGTGGGGGGTTCCACCTACGAGCAGTACTTC; j_gene: TRBJ2-7; v_gene: TRBV6-1; d_gene: .
CDR3aa: CASSFLDRPLGDEQYF; CDR3nt: TGTGCCAGCAGTTTCCTAGACAGGCCGCTGGGCGACGAGCAGTACTTC; j_gene: TRBJ2-7; v_gene: TRBV28; d_gene: .
CDR3aa: CAWSVAPRVGSPLHF; CDR3nt: TGTGCCTGGAGTGTAGCGCCGCGGGTGGGTTCACCCCTCCACTTT; j_gene: TRBJ1-6; v_gene: TRBV30; d_gene: .
CDR3aa: CASSQPGTLRPDTQYF; CDR3nt: TGTGCCAGCAGCCAACCCGGGACTCTTCGCCCAGATACGCAGTATTTT; j_gene: TRBJ2-3; v_gene: TRBV4-2; d_gene: .
CDR3aa: CASSLTGDGTDTQYF; CDR3nt: TGTGCCAGCAGTTTAACGGGAGACGGTACAGATACGCAGTATTTT; j_gene: TRBJ2-3; v_gene: TRBV28; d_gene: .
CDR3aa: CASSLGDRATETQYF; CDR3nt: TGTGCCAGCAGCTTAGGGGACAGGGCAACAGAGACCCAGTACTTC; j_gene: TRBJ2-5; v_gene: TRBV11-3; d_gene: TRBD1
CDR3aa: CASSRPGLAVTDTQYF; CDR3nt: TGTGCCAGCTCACGACCGGGACTAGCGGTCACAGATACGCAGTATTTT; j_gene: TRBJ2-3; v_gene: TRBV18; d_gene: TRBD2
CDR3aa: CASSLGTGAGDVYGYTF; CDR3nt: TGTGCCAGCAGTTTGGGGACAGGGGCCGGTGATGTCTATGGCTACACCTTC; j_gene: TRBJ1-2; v_gene: TRBV28; d_gene: TRBD1
CDR3aa: CASSLMTGGNTEAFF; CDR3nt: TGCGCCAGCAGCTTGATGACAGGGGGGAACACTGAAGCTTTCTTT; j_gene: TRBJ1-1; v_gene: TRBV5-1; d_gene: TRBD1
CDR3aa: CASSPGQFYEQYF; CDR3nt: TGTGCCAGCAGCCCGGGACAGTTCTACGAGCAGTACTTC; j_gene: TRBJ2-7; v_gene: TRBV5-8; d_gene: TRBD1
CDR3aa: CASSVGRGYDFGVAFF; CDR3nt: TGTGCCAGCAGCGTAGGTAGGGGGTATGATTTCGGGGTGGCTTTCTTT; j_gene: TRBJ1-1; v_gene: TRBV9; d_gene: .
CDR3aa: CASSSTGQLRINSPLHF; CDR3nt: TGTGCCAGCAGTTCGACGGGACAGCTTCGAATTAATTCACCCCTCCACTTT; j_gene: TRBJ1-6; v_gene: TRBV28; d_gene: TRBD1
CDR3aa: CASSPRLAGGGYEQYF; CDR3nt: TGCGCCAGCAGCCCGCGACTAGCGGGAGGCGGTTACGAGCAGTACTTC; j_gene: TRBJ2-7; v_gene: TRBV5-1; d_gene: TRBD2
CDR3aa: CASGGGLAGQETQYF; CDR3nt: TGTGCCAGTGGCGGGGGACTAGCGGGACAAGAGACCCAGTACTTC; j_gene: TRBJ2-5; v_gene: TRBV19; d_gene: TRBD2
CDR3aa: CASSYPVGATEAFF; CDR3nt: TGTGCCAGCAGTTACCCCGTGGGGGCCACTGAAGCTTTCTTT; j_gene: TRBJ1-1; v_gene: TRBV6-6; d_gene: .
CDR3aa: CASSLVPSDRRDEQFF; CDR3nt: TGTGCCAGCAGCTTAGTCCCCTCCGACAGGCGCGATGAGCAGTTCTTC; j_gene: TRBJ2-1; v_gene: TRBV7-9; d_gene: .
CDR3aa: CASSLSPGHLNTEAFF; CDR3nt: TGTGCCAGCAGCTTAAGTCCCGGACACCTTAACACTGAAGCTTTCTTT; j_gene: TRBJ1-1; v_gene: TRBV7-3; d_gene: .
CDR3aa: CASSKSGSSYNEQFF; CDR3nt: TGTGCCAGCAGCAAAAGCGGGTCCTCCTACAATGAGCAGTTCTTC; j_gene: TRBJ2-1; v_gene: TRBV13; d_gene: .
CDR3aa: CASSLLQGEYGYTF; CDR3nt: TGTGCCAGCAGCTTATTACAGGGGGAGTACGGCTACACCTTC; j_gene: TRBJ1-2; v_gene: TRBV7-9; d_gene: TRBD1
CDR3aa: CASSARQGRSPLHF; CDR3nt: TGTGCCAGCAGCGCCCGACAGGGTCGATCACCCCTCCACTTT; j_gene: TRBJ1-6; v_gene: TRBV9; d_gene: TRBD1
CDR3aa: CASSPTGGDNSPLHF; CDR3nt: TGCGCCAGCAGCCCAACCGGCGGCGATAATTCACCCCTCCACTTT; j_gene: TRBJ1-6; v_gene: TRBV9; d_gene: .
CDR3aa: CASSNTGAEQYF; CDR3nt: TGTGCCAGCAGCAACACAGGCGCCGAGCAGTACTTC; j_gene: TRBJ2-7; v_gene: TRBV7-6; d_gene: .
CDR3aa: CASSYSGGAYEQYF; CDR3nt: TGTGCCAGCAGTTACAGCGGGGGGGCCTACGAGCAGTACTTC; j_gene: TRBJ2-7; v_gene: TRBV27; d_gene: TRBD2
CDR3aa: CASRTGTNTDTQYF; CDR3nt: TGTGCCAGTAGAACCGGGACTAACACAGATACGCAGTATTTT; j_gene: TRBJ2-3; v_gene: TRBV19; d_gene: TRBD2
CDR3aa: CASSLLAGVNSYEQYF; CDR3nt: TGCGCCAGCAGCTTGCTCGCAGGGGTTAACTCCTACGAGCAGTACTTC; j_gene: TRBJ2-7; v_gene: TRBV5-1; d_gene: .
CDR3aa: CASSPHGRDRSAYTF; CDR3nt: TGCGCCAGCAGCCCCCACGGTCGGGATAGGAGCGCCTACACCTTC; j_gene: TRBJ1-2; v_gene: TRBV4-1; d_gene: .
CDR3aa: CASSPPGGMFYEQYF; CDR3nt: TGTGCCAGCTCCCCGCCGGGCGGGATGTTCTACGAGCAGTACTTC; j_gene: TRBJ2-7; v_gene: TRBV7-6; d_gene: .
CDR3aa: CASSKQEGGGGYTF; CDR3nt: TGTGCCAGCAGTAAACAGGAGGGGGGGGGTGGCTACACCTTC; j_gene: TRBJ1-2; v_gene: TRBV6-6; d_gene: .
CDR3aa: CASRMQGAPSTYEQYF; CDR3nt: TGTGCCAGCAGGATGCAGGGGGCACCCTCAACCTACGAGCAGTACTTC; j_gene: TRBJ2-7; v_gene: TRBV7-2; d_gene: TRBD1
CDR3aa: CASSVGAGSDTEAFF; CDR3nt: TGTGCCAGCAGCGTAGGGGCGGGCAGCGACACTGAAGCTTTCTTT; j_gene: TRBJ1-1; v_gene: TRBV9; d_gene: .
CDR3aa: CASSLVGRTPETQYF; CDR3nt: TGTGCCAGCAGCTTAGTGGGGCGGACCCCAGAGACCCAGTACTTC; j_gene: TRBJ2-5; v_gene: TRBV11-2; d_gene: .
CDR3aa: CASSLRDTERAFF; CDR3nt: TGTGCCAGCAGTTTACGGGACACTGAACGAGCTTTCTTT; j_gene: TRBJ1-1; v_gene: TRBV7-2; d_gene: .
CDR3aa: CASSQRLASLATYNEQFF; CDR3nt: TGTGCCAGCAGCCAAAGACTAGCGAGCCTAGCGACCTACAATGAGCAGTTCTTC; j_gene: TRBJ2-1; v_gene: TRBV14; d_gene: TRBD2
CDR3aa: CASSGPGGTFQPQHF; CDR3nt: TGTGCCAGTAGTGGTCCAGGGGGCACGTTTCAGCCCCAGCATTTT; j_gene: TRBJ1-5; v_gene: TRBV19; d_gene: TRBD1
CDR3aa: CASSLLAGTGLADTQYF; CDR3nt: TGTGCCAGCTCACTATTAGCCGGGACAGGGCTCGCAGATACGCAGTATTTT; j_gene: TRBJ2-3; v_gene: TRBV18; d_gene: TRBD1
CDR3aa: CASSLRGGGTYGYTF; CDR3nt: TGTGCCAGCAGCTTAAGAGGTGGGGGGACCTATGGCTACACCTTC; j_gene: TRBJ1-2; v_gene: TRBV11-2; d_gene: .
CDR3aa: CASSPPSQGVLYEQYF; CDR3nt: TGTGCCAGCAGTCCCCCGTCACAGGGGGTGCTTTACGAGCAGTACTTC; j_gene: TRBJ2-7; v_gene: TRBV28; d_gene: TRBD1
CDR3aa: CATSRDGAGVYGYTF; CDR3nt: TGTGCCACCAGCAGAGATGGCGCAGGGGTCTATGGCTACACCTTC; j_gene: TRBJ1-2; v_gene: TRBV15; d_gene: .
CDR3aa: CAWSVQGGVYEQYF; CDR3nt: TGTGCCTGGAGTGTACAGGGAGGGGTCTACGAGCAGTACTTC; j_gene: TRBJ2-7; v_gene: TRBV30; d_gene: .
CDR3aa: CASSQRLAGLVVNEQFF; CDR3nt: TGCGCCAGCAGCCAACGCCTTGCGGGACTAGTTGTTAATGAGCAGTTCTTC; j_gene: TRBJ2-1; v_gene: TRBV4-1; d_gene: TRBD2
CDR3aa: CASSENRGSQPQHF; CDR3nt: TGTGCCAGTAGTGAAAACAGGGGGTCTCAGCCCCAGCATTTT; j_gene: TRBJ1-5; v_gene: TRBV19; d_gene: TRBD1
CDR3aa: CASSVQQGSPYEQYF; CDR3nt: TGTGCCAGCAGTGTTCAACAGGGGTCTCCCTACGAGCAGTACTTC; j_gene: TRBJ2-7; v_gene: TRBV6-1; d_gene: TRBD1